This paragraph covers one T cell receptor beta chain sequence. Its target is unknown. This sample is drawn from a study of a mutant IDH1 vaccine in newly diagnosed glioma. Time point reported: week 35, safety follow-up. Every vaccine dose comprised 300 ug of mutant IDH1 20-mer peptide plus topical imiquimod. Germline V gives CDR1 WNHNN, CDR2 SYGVQD (reference sequence). This CDR3 is built from 13 residues. Trimming pared 6 bases from V and 6 bases from J, leaving 15 bases between. Data came from immunoSEQ multiplex PCR; TCRdb stores just in-frame clones and leaves some out. The data hold 40,000 to 55,000 clones, with around 85% observed a single time.

The chain has TRBV10-1 and TRBJ2-7; no clear D gene. Specimen: PBMCs, collected from a glioma patient whose treatment included an IDH1 peptide vaccine. This clonotype was obtained from a man aged 40-49 years with glioma. The CDR3: CASSSPGPGEQYF. CDR3 coding DNA: TGCGCCAGCAGCTCCCCCGGTCCCGGCGAGCAGTACTTC.